The clone carrying this TCR beta chain was recorded a few times. Its antigen is unidentified. TCRdb reprocessed the reads via MiXCR and lists one record per CDR3 protein. The sample shows over 300,000 distinct CDR3 sequences, 9.5% of them seen only once. This entry is derived from a study of T cell repertoires in cytomegalovirus infection. Study overall: It can be stated that public TCR beta signatures indicated CMV infection as well as a matching HLA type. Study-level points and caveats: HLA-C-restricted CMV clonotypes gave the most frequent clonotype in two of eight donors. Summed frequency of public TCR beta families distinguished CMV carriers with the relevant HLA.

This CDR3 is built from 15 residues. Trimming pared 4 bases from V and 6 bases from J, leaving 19 bases between. Germline assignment: CDR1 SQVTM and CDR2 ANQGSEA. The sample taken for sequencing was PBMCs. The receptor's source is a human donor in good health (CMV status not recorded). Some clones in this sample may be carry-over from other donors' samples. The gene calls are TRBV29-1 and TRBJ1-5, with TRBD1 as a possible D gene (5 bases). Here the CDR3 reads CSVGTGGEEGQPQHF. The CDR3 DNA follows: TGCAGCGTTGGGACGGGAGGGGAGGAGGGTCAGCCCCAGCATTTT.